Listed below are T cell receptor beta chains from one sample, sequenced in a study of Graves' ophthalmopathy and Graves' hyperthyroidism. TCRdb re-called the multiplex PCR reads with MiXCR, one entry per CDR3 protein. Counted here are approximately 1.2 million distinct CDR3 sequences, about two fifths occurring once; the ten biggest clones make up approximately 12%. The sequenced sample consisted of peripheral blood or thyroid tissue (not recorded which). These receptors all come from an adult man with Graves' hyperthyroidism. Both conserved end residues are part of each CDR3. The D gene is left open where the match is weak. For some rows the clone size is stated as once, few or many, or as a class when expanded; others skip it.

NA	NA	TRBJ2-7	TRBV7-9	TGTGCCAGCAGCTCTAGGGGAACATGGGGCTCCTACGAGCAGTACTTC	CASSSRGTWGSYEQYF
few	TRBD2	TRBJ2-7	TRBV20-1	TGCAGTGCTCGCGGACTAGAATCTTCCGTGTACGAGCAGTACTTC	CSARGLESSVYEQYF
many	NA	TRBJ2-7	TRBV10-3	TGTGCCATCAGGGTTGGGCAGTTCTCCTACGAGCAGTACTTC	CAIRVGQFSYEQYF
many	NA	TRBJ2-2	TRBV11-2	TGTGCCAGCAGCTTATACGGGGAGCTGTTTTTT	CASSLYGELFF
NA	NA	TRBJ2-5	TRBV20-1	TGCAGTGCTAGCGGACTGGGAGCGAAAGAGACCCAGTACTTC	CSASGLGAKETQYF
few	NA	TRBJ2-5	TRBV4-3	TGCGCCAGCCGGGATCCACTCGGTCTGGAGACCCAGTACTTC	CASRDPLGLETQYF
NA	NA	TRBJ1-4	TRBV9	TGTGCCAGCAGCCCGAGAGGGGGGGCGGCTGAAAAACTGTTTTTT	CASSPRGGAAEKLFF
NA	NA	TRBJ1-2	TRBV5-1	TGCGCCAGCAGCTCAGCGTTGGCCTATGGCTACACCTTC	CASSSALAYGYTF
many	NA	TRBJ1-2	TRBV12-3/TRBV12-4	TGTGCCAGCAGTCTCTCCCTAGGGACCTTCTATGGCTACACCTTC	CASSLSLGTFYGYTF
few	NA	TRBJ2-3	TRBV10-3	TGTGCCATCAATGACGTAGCGCTCGGGCAGGATACGCAGTATTTT	CAINDVALGQDTQYF
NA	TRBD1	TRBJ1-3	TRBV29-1	TGCAGCGCCGCGAGCCTCGGACAGGGTCCGCCTGGAAACACCATATATTTT	CSAASLGQGPPGNTIYF
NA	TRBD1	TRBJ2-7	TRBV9	TGTGCCAGCAGCCCGAGCGTAGGGGGCTTAAACGAGCAGTACTTC	CASSPSVGGLNEQYF
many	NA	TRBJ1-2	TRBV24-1	TGTGCCACCAGTCTGGGGAGGGGCTACACCTTC	CATSLGRGYTF
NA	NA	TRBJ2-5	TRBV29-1	TGCAGCGTTGAAGTGTGGGGCACGGCAGGCCCCAAAGGGACCCAGTACTTC	CSVEVWGTAGPKGTQYF
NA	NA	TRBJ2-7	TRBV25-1	TGTACCAGCCGTACTCGGAGTTACGAGCAGTACTTC	CTSRTRSYEQYF
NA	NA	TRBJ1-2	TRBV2	TGTGCCAGCAGCGTTGAAGTTGGTGGTAACTATGGCTACACCTTC	CASSVEVGGNYGYTF
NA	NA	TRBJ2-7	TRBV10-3	TGTGCCACCAAAATATGGCAGACACCCGACTACGAGCAGTACTTC	CATKIWQTPDYEQYF
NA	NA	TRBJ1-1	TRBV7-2	TGTGCCAGCAGCCCTCAAGCGGCCCTAATGAACACTGAAGCTTTCTTT	CASSPQAALMNTEAFF
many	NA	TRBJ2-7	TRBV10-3	TGTGCCATCATGAAGACGGACAGCTCCTACGAGCAGTACTTC	CAIMKTDSSYEQYF
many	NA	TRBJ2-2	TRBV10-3	TGTGCCACCCACAAGAACACCGGGGAGCTGTTTTTT	CATHKNTGELFF
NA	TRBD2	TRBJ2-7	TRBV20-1	TGCAGTGCTAGAGTCAGGGGACTAGCGGACCACTACGAGCAGTACTTC	CSARVRGLADHYEQYF
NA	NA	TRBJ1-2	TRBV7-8	TGTGCCAGCAGGTCTGGGGGGGGGACCCAAACTTATGGCTACACCTTC	CASRSGGGTQTYGYTF
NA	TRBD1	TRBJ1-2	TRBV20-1	TGCAGTGCTAGAGCGAGACAGGGAGGCTATGGCTACACCTTC	CSARARQGGYGYTF
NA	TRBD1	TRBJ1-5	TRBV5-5	TGTGCCAGCAGCGACGCTCAGGGGGTTGGCAATCAGCCCCAGCATTTT	CASSDAQGVGNQPQHF
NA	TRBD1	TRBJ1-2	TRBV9	TGTGCCAGCAGCGGCGGGACAGGGATCGATGTGAAATCTTATGGCTACACCTTC	CASSGGTGIDVKSYGYTF
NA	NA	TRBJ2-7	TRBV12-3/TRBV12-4	TGTGCCAGCAGACCCCGGGACTCCGCCTCCTACGAGCAGTACTTC	CASRPRDSASYEQYF
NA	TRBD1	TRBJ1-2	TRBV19	TGTGCCAGTAGTACCTACCGGACAGGGGAACACTATGGCTACACCTTC	CASSTYRTGEHYGYTF
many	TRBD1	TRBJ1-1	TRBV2	TGTGCCCGATCGGACAGGCTTAACACTGAAGCTTTCTTT	CARSDRLNTEAFF
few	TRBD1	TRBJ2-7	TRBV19	TGTGCCAGTAATGCAGGGGGTCTCGAGCAGTACTTC	CASNAGGLEQYF
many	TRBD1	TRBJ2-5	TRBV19	TGTGCCAGTAGTACAGGACAGGGGGCCGAAGAGACCCAGTACTTC	CASSTGQGAEETQYF
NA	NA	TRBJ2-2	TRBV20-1	TGCAGTGCTAGTGACAGGCCCACCCGGGAGCTGTTTTTT	CSASDRPTRELFF
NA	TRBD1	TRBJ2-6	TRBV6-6	TGTGCCAGCAGTCGCAAACCGGGACAGGGGGACTACGTCCTGACTTTC	CASSRKPGQGDYVLTF
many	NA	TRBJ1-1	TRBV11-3	TGTGCCAGCAGCTTAGCTAGCGGGGATGAAGCTTTCTTT	CASSLASGDEAFF
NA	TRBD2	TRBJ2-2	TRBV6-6	TGTGCCAGCAGTTCCGGACTAGCGGGAAGGCCCGGGGAGCTGTTTTTT	CASSSGLAGRPGELFF
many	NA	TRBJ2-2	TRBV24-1	TGTGCCACCAGTGATAGGGGGGGACCGACAGAGCGCGTAAAATCCGGGGAGCTGTTTTTT	CATSDRGGPTERVKSGELFF
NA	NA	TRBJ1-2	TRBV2	TGTGCCAGCAGCGATCCTGAGGGGGAGGGCTACACCTTC	CASSDPEGEGYTF
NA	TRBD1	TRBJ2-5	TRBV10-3	TGTGCCATCAGTACGCCGGGACAGGGACAAGAGACCCAGTACTTC	CAISTPGQGQETQYF
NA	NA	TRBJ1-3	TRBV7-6	TGTGCCAGCAGCTCCATGGGGACCAGATCGGACACCATATATTTT	CASSSMGTRSDTIYF
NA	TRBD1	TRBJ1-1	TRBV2	TGTGCCAGCAGTTTTTCGGACAGGGATAACACTGAAGCTTTCTTT	CASSFSDRDNTEAFF
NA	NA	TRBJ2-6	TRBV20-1	TGCAGTGCTAGAGACCACGGACAGCTGAGTTCTGGGGCCAACGTCCTGACTTTC	CSARDHGQLSSGANVLTF
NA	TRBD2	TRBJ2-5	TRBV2	TGTGCCAGCAGGCGCGGGGGGGAGCAAGAGACCCAGTACTTC	CASRRGGEQETQYF
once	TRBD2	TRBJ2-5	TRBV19	TGTGCCAGTAGTATCCCCGGGGGGGCCCTAGAGACCCAGTACTTC	CASSIPGGALETQYF
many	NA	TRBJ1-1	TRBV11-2	TGTGCCAGCAGCTTAAACAGGGAGAGAGCTTTCTTT	CASSLNRERAFF
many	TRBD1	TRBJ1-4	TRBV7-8	TGTGCCAGCAGCCCCCCGGGACAGGTCGAAAAACTGTTTTTT	CASSPPGQVEKLFF
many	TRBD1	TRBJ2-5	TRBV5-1	TGCGCCAGCAGCTTAGCGACAGGGATAGGGGAGACCCAGTACTTC	CASSLATGIGETQYF
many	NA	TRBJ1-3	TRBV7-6	TGTGCCAGCAGCTTCAGCATTGGAAACACCATATATTTT	CASSFSIGNTIYF
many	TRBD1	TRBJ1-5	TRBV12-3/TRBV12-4	TGTGCCAGCAGTCTAGGACAGGGGAGGGAGCCCCAGCATTTT	CASSLGQGREPQHF
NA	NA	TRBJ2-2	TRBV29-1	TGCAGCTTTACAGCCGCGAACACCGGGGAGCTGTTTTTT	CSFTAANTGELFF
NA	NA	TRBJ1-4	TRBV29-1	TGCAGTCCAGGGACAAAGACTGCAACTAATGAAAAACTGTTTTTT	CSPGTKTATNEKLFF
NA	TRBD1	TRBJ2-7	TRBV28	TGTGCCAGCAGTAACCGGGACAGGGGCATCAACGAGCAGTACTTC	CASSNRDRGINEQYF